The clone carrying this T cell receptor (beta chain) has only a few counts. Its antigen is as yet unknown. These data come from a study of identical twins. The study's findings and limits: Insertions were fewer in abundant cord blood beta clonotypes, whereas memory repertoires showed none of this pattern. Compared with unrelated sharing, twin-shared out-of-frame alpha sequences had more low-probability sequences.

From the 5' RACE reads, TCRdb called clonotypes with MiXCR, one entry per CDR3 protein. This sample has 450,000 or so distinct CDR3 sequences, with 14% found just once. Only healthy Caucasians were enrolled as donors. CDR1 SNHLY and CDR2 FYNNEI come from the germline V gene. There are 14 residues in the CDR3. The V gene lost 4 bases and the J gene lost 7 bases, with 13 bases spanning the gap. Separately, the same data were catalogued under a study of yellow fever vaccine responses in identical twins.

The sample was CD4+ T cells sorted from blood. The clonotype comes from a young woman in good health. The chain recombines TRBV2 with TRBJ2-2, with D unclear. The CDR3 here is CASSVTVLGGELFF. In DNA form, the CDR3 reads TGTGCCAGCAGTGTTACGGTGTTGGGCGGGGAGCTGTTTTTT.